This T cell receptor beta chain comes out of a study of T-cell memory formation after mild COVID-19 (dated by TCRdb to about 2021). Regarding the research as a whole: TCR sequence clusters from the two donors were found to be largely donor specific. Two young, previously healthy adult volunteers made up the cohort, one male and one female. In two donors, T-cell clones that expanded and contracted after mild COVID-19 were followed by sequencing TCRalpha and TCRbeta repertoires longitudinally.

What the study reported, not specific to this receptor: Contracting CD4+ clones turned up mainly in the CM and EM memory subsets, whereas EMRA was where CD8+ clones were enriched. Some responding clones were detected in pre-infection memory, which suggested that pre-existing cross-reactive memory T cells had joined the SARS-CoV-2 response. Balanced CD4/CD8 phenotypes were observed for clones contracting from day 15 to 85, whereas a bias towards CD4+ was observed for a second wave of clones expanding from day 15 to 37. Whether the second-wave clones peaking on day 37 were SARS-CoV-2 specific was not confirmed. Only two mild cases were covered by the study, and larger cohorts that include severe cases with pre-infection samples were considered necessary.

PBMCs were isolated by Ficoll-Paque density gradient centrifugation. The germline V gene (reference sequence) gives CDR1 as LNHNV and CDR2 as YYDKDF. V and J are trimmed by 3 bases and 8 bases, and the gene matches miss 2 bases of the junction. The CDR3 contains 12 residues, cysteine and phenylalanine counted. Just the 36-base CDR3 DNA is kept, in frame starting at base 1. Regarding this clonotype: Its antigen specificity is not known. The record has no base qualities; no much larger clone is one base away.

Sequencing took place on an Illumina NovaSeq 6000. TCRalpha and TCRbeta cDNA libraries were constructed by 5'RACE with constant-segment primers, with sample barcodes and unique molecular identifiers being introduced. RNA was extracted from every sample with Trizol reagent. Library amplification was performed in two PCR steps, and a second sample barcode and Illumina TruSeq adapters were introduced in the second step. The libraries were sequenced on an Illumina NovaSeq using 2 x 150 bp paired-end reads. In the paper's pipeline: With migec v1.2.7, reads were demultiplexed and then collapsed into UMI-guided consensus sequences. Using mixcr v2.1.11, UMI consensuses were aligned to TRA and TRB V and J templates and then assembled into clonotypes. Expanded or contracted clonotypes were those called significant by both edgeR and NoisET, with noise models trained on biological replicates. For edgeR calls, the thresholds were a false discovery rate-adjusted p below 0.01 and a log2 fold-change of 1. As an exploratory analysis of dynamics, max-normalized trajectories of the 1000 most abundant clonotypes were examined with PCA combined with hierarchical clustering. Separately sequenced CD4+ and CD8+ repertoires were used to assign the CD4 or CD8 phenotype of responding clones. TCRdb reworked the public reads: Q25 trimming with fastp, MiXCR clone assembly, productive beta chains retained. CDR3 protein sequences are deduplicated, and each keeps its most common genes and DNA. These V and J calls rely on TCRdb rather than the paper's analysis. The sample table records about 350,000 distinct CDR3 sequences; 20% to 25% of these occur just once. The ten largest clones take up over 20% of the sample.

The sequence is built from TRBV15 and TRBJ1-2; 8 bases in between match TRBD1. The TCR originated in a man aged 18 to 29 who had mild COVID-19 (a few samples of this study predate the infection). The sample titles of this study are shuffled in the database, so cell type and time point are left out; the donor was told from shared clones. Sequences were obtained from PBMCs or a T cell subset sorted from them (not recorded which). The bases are TGTGCCACCAGCAGGGACAGGGTCGGCTACACCTTC. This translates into CATSRDRVGYTF. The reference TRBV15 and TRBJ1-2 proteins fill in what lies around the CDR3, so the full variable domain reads DAMVIQNPRYQVTQFGKPVTLSCSQTLNHNVMYWYQQKSSQAPKLLFHYYDKDFNNEADTPDNFQSRRPNTSFCFLDIRSPGLGDTAMYLCATSRDRVGYTFGSGTRLTVV.